Listed below are T cell receptor beta chains from one sample, sequenced in a study of blood T cell repertoires in COVID-19. Here immunoSEQ multiplex PCR was the method, and the copy in TCRdb shows in-frame clones only, minus some. The table includes some 180,000 clones, roughly nine tenths detected once. Sequenced input: peripheral blood. These receptors came from a man in his 70s with active or convalescent COVID-19. Both conserved end residues are part of each CDR3. D genes are given only for firm matches. The listing skips clone size in some rows; elsewhere it reads once, few, many or a size class.

D	V	J	size	CDR3	DNA
-	TRBV12-3/TRBV12-4	TRBJ1-1	-	CASSFRVLEAFF	TGTGCCAGCAGTTTTCGGGTACTCGAAGCTTTCTTT
-	TRBV12-3/TRBV12-4	TRBJ1-1	-	CASIRGNTEAFF	TGTGCCAGCATCCGGGGAAACACTGAAGCTTTCTTT
-	TRBV30	TRBJ1-4	-	CAWEREKLFF	TGTGCCTGGGAGAGGGAAAAACTGTTTTTT
TRBD2	TRBV5-6	TRBJ2-7	few	CASSPPGLPYEQYF	TGTGCCAGCAGCCCCCCGGGACTACCTTACGAGCAGTACTTC
-	TRBV7-2	TRBJ1-5	-	CASSPTGRIQAQHF	TGTGCCAGCAGCCCGACGGGGAGAATCCAGGCCCAGCATTTT
TRBD2	TRBV9	TRBJ2-5	-	CASSPRASGSRETQYF	TGTGCCAGCAGCCCCCGAGCTAGCGGGAGTAGGGAGACCCAGTACTTC
TRBD2	TRBV29-1	TRBJ2-7	-	CSVGPRLAGASYEQYF	TGCAGCGTTGGTCCCCGACTAGCGGGGGCCTCCTACGAGCAGTACTTC
TRBD1	TRBV18	TRBJ1-1	-	CASSHKRTGDYTEAFF	TGTGCCAGCTCACACAAACGGACAGGGGATTATACTGAAGCTTTCTTT
-	TRBV11-2	TRBJ1-3	once	CASSLVRGASGNTIYF	TGTGCCAGCAGCTTAGTGCGGGGCGCTTCTGGAAACACCATATATTTT
-	TRBV5-1	TRBJ2-3	-	CASRHQGLLGTDTQYF	TGCGCCAGTCGTCACCAGGGTTTGTTAGGTACAGATACGCAGTATTTT
-	TRBV10-1	TRBJ2-7	-	CASSEELLSEQYF	TGCGCCAGCAGTGAAGAGCTTCTGAGCGAGCAGTACTTC
TRBD1	TRBV4-3	TRBJ1-1	-	CASSQDGLGTGGPDFF	TGCGCCAGCAGCCAAGATGGGTTGGGGACAGGGGGACCGGATTTCTTT
-	TRBV4-2	TRBJ1-2	-	CASSSILARAINYGYTF	TGTGCCAGCAGTTCCATTTTGGCCAGAGCGATTAACTATGGCTACACCTTC
TRBD2	TRBV10-3	TRBJ2-3	-	CAITSGLADSYTQYF	TGTGCCATCACCAGCGGACTAGCGGACTCTTATACGCAGTATTTT
-	TRBV9	TRBJ2-1	-	CASSARSRGPYNEQFF	TGTGCCAGCAGCGCGCGTAGCAGGGGTCCGTACAATGAGCAGTTCTTC
TRBD2	TRBV7-3	TRBJ2-1	-	CASSSSGINEQFF	TGTGCCAGCAGCTCTAGCGGGATCAATGAGCAGTTCTTC
-	TRBV28	TRBJ2-5	-	CASSFRAGVETQYF	TGTGCCAGCAGTTTCCGGGCAGGGGTTGAGACCCAGTACTTC
-	TRBV2	TRBJ1-5	-	CAGRGDNQPQHF	TGTGCCGGGAGAGGAGATAATCAGCCCCAGCATTTT
-	TRBV5-6	TRBJ2-2	-	CASSSVQGMDTGELFF	TGTGCCAGCAGCTCGGTACAGGGAATGGACACCGGGGAGCTGTTTTTT
TRBD1	TRBV4-1	TRBJ2-7	-	CASSPLGQGGPYEQYF	TGCGCCAGCAGCCCTCTCGGACAGGGGGGGCCCTACGAGCAGTACTTC
-	TRBV24-1	TRBJ2-3	-	CATSDPRDTTDTQYF	TGTGCCACCAGTGACCCCCGGGACACAACAGATACGCAGTATTTT
TRBD1	TRBV6-4	TRBJ2-4	-	CASSGPTGADKNIQYF	TGTGCCAGCAGCGGACCGACAGGGGCGGACAAAAACATTCAGTACTTC
-	TRBV5-5	TRBJ1-2	once	CASSLGGETNYGYTF	TGTGCCAGCAGCTTAGGTGGGGAGACAAACTATGGCTACACCTTC
TRBD1	TRBV29-1	TRBJ2-7	-	CSVSGQGDYEQYF	TGCAGCGTTTCAGGACAGGGTGATTACGAGCAGTACTTC
TRBD1	TRBV3-1/TRBV3-2	TRBJ1-2	-	CASSQLDRGFRYTF	TGTGCCAGCAGCCAACTGGACAGGGGCTTTCGCTACACCTTC
-	TRBV19	TRBJ1-4	-	CASSIFGQGGEKLFF	TGTGCCAGTAGTATCTTCGGGCAGGGAGGTGAAAAACTGTTTTTT
-	TRBV7-8	TRBJ2-1	-	CASSLARDFHSNEQFF	TGTGCCAGCAGCTTAGCCCGGGATTTTCATAGTAATGAGCAGTTCTTC
-	TRBV28	TRBJ1-1	-	CASSSGGGNTEAFF	TGTGCCAGCAGCTCCGGGGGGGGGAACACTGAAGCTTTCTTT